This note documents a single TCR beta chain sequence. The antigen is undetermined. A much larger clone lies a single base off, so this may be a read error. This CDR3 is built from 15 residues. These data come from a study of CD8 T cells in ankylosing spondylitis. General study points: There was a TCR beta motif, made of several highly homologous variants, that appeared characteristic of ankylosing spondylitis blood. The authors reported significant enrichment of disease-linked clones in matched ankylosing spondylitis synovial fluid.

A quantitative 5'-RACE method, one with molecular barcodes, was used to make TCR beta libraries. TCRdb re-derived calls from the 5' RACE reads in MiXCR, one entry per CDR3 protein. The table shows about 540,000 distinct CDR3 sequences, with 12% occurring only once. The source is a male donor with ankylosing spondylitis. Sample: blood, either unsorted or a sorted T cell fraction (not recorded which). This chain connects TRBV12-3 or TRBV12-4 to TRBJ2-1; D ambiguous. The CDR3 nucleotides read TGTGCCGGCAGTTTCTGGGCTAGAGAATACAATGAGCAGTTCTTC. Translation: CAGSFWAREYNEQFF.